The 10 T cell receptor beta chains below come from one sample, sequenced in a study of molecular identifiers for immune sequencing clone quantification (dated by TCRdb to the late 2010s). Libraries were built with PCR. Sequenced using an Illumina HiSeq 4000. The public reads were quality trimmed at Q25 with fastp and then assembled into clones with MiXCR by TCRdb, keeping productive beta chains. Records with the same CDR3 protein are collapsed into one entry carrying the most frequent genes and DNA. This sample has just under 65,000 distinct CDR3 sequences in its table, and under 20% of those were observed once. The biggest ten clones account for about 1.5% of the sample. Sequenced: naive CD8+ T cells from blood, with Jurkat cell RNA spiked in. Sample cell subset or site, as interpreted from the label and publication: FACS-sorted CD8+CD4-CCR7+CD45RA+ naive T cells. The origin of the receptors is a human donor in good health. Some libraries in this study had Jurkat cell RNA spiked in.

There are many counts of this clonotype. The CDR3 DNA is TGCAGCCTGACCGGGCAAGTCCGTAGCCATGAGCAGTTCTTC. Translated: CSLTGQVRSHEQFF. The V call is TRBV29-1, the J call TRBJ2-1; D unresolved. Germline V gene sequence: CDR1 SQVTM, CDR2 ANQGSEA. The CDR3 is 14 residues long. Trimming stripped 8 bases from V and 8 bases from J, with 22 bases between.

This clonotype was recorded many times. The genes are TRBV27 and TRBJ2-5; 9 positions agree with TRBD2. CDR1 and CDR2 from the germline V gene are MNHEY and SMNVEV (reference sequence). Germline trimming cut 7 bases from V and 1 base from J; bases unmatched to any gene: 16. This CDR3 is 18 amino acids long. CDR3 residues: CASTSIRASGMSQETQYF. The CDR3 DNA follows: TGTGCCAGCACCTCCATTCGGGCTAGCGGGATGAGCCAAGAGACCCAGTACTTC.

Points on this clonotype: Since a much larger clone is just one base distant, this may be a read error. The chain couples TRBV24-1 to TRBJ2-1; the D gene is possibly TRBD1 (5 bases). Germline CDR1 reads KGHDR; CDR2 reads SFDVKD. The CDR3 length is 13 residues. CDR3 loop: CGTSLGQADEQFF. The DNA of the CDR3 is TGTGGCACCAGTCTGGGGCAGGCCGATGAGCAGTTCTTC.

The table lists this clonotype with many counts. This chain joins TRBV7-8 and TRBJ2-3; D call uncertain. The CDR3 extends over 14 amino acids. The V gene lost 1 base and the J gene lost 1 base, with 6 bases spanning the gap. Germline values: CDR1 SGHVS, CDR2 FQNEAQ. CDR3 region: CASSLVTRTDTQYF. The CDR3 DNA sequence: TGTGCCAGCAGCTTAGTTACCCGCACAGATACGCAGTATTTT.

Many counts were recorded for this clonotype. The genes are TRBV28 and TRBJ1-5; D not certain. V was pared by 7 bases and J by 0 bases, with 13 bases between. CDR3 length equals 15 residues. The V gene's germline CDR1 is MDHEN and CDR2 SYDVKM. The CDR3, as DNA: TGTGCCAGCATCGACGAACGGTTTAGCAATCAGCCCCAGCATTTT. It specifies CASIDERFSNQPQHF.

Ten or more counts support this clonotype. The CDR3 nucleotides read TGCGCCAGCAGCCCCTACCCCCACAGACAGGGCAACACTGAAGCTTTCTTT. Translation: CASSPYPHRQGNTEAFF. The chain uses TRBV4-1 and TRBJ1-1, with 7 bases identical to TRBD1. J gave up 2 bases and V 4 bases, and 13 bases lay outside the gene matches. Germline CDR1 MGHRA, CDR2 YSYEKL. The length of the CDR3 is 17 residues.

In its sample, this clonotype was seen a few times. This rearrangement joins TRBV27 to TRBJ2-5, with TRBD2 identical over 12 bases. Germline V gene lookup returns CDR1 MNHEY and CDR2 SMNVEV (reference sequence). The length of the CDR3 is 18 residues. With V trimmed by 5 bases and J by 4 bases, 14 bases remained unmatched. The CDR3 spells CASSRRTSGMPRPETQYF. The CDR3 DNA reads TGTGCCAGCAGTCGAAGGACTAGCGGGATGCCCCGTCCAGAGACCCAGTACTTC.

Many counts were recorded for this clonotype. This chain links TRBV28 with TRBJ2-3; D perhaps matches TRBD1 (5 bases). This CDR3 region has 20 residues. Trimming stripped 4 bases from V and 0 bases from J, with 26 bases between. The germline CDR1 and CDR2 sequences are MDHEN and SYDVKM. CDR3 residues: CASSSRIIYRQSRSTDTQYF. For the CDR3, the DNA is TGTGCCAGCAGTTCCCGCATCATATACCGACAGAGCAGAAGCACAGATACGCAGTATTTT. Variable domain in full (rest from reference TRBV28 and TRBJ2-3): DVKVTQSSRYLVKRTGEKVFLECVQDMDHENMFWYRQDPGLGLRLIYFSYDVKMKEKGDIPEGYSVSREKKERFSLILESASTNQTSMYLCASSSRIIYRQSRSTDTQYFGPGTRLTVL.

As regards this clonotype: A much larger clone differs from this one at a single base, so this may be a read error. J is TRBJ1-5 and V is TRBV5-1; 9 bases fit TRBD1. The CDR3 is made up of 15 amino acids. Germline V gene lookup returns CDR1 SGHRS and CDR2 YFSETQ. This CDR3 reads CASSLYTGGNRPQHF. CDR3 nucleotides: TGCGCCAGCAGCTTGTATACAGGGGGCAATCGGCCCCAGCATTTT.

The V call is TRBV28, the J call TRBJ2-7; D possibly matches TRBD1 or TRBD2 (5 bases each). Deletions cut 6 bases from V and 6 bases from J, with 18 bases between. CDR3 length: 14 residues. CDR1 is MDHEN, CDR2 SYDVKM, per germline. The CDR3 spells CASRLGPELGEQYF. DNA for the CDR3: TGTGCCAGCAGGCTGGGGCCCGAACTAGGCGAGCAGTACTTC.